This TCR beta chain was sequenced during a study of blood T cell repertoires in COVID-19. Background on the study: Sources were T cells, B-cell-depleted T cells, or PBMCs; the material itself was cDNA or gDNA.

V lost 2 bases and J lost 6, with 10 bases in between. The CDR3 extends over 14 amino acids. Germline CDR1 is MNHEY and CDR2 is SVGEGT. Assay used: immunoSEQ multiplex PCR; TCRdb lists only in-frame clones, some missing. The sample includes around 250,000 clones, about 85% of them seen just once. Material for sequencing was peripheral blood. This receptor was taken from a man aged 18 to 30 with active or convalescent COVID-19. The chain carries TRBV6-2 or TRBV6-3 and TRBJ2-2; tentative D call: TRBD2 (6 bases). This CDR3 is CASSYTSWSGELFF. DNA of the CDR3: TGTGCCAGCAGTTACACTAGCTGGTCCGGGGAGCTGTTTTTT.